Shown below are 2 T cell receptor beta chains from a single sample sequenced in a study of T cells in Graves' hyperthyroidism and ophthalmopathy. RNA transcripts were the template for amplifying TCR beta CDR3 regions. HTBI primers were used for first-round RT-PCR of the TCR CDR3. TCRdb re-derived calls from the multiplex PCR reads in MiXCR, one entry per CDR3 protein. The top ten clones hold 10% to 13% of a sample with about 740,000 distinct CDR3 sequences, about 15% of them seen once. The sequenced sample was blood. All receptors come from a woman under 30 with Graves' hyperthyroidism.

The chain is built from TRBV5-1 and TRBJ2-5; tentative D call: TRBD1 (5 bases). Germline V lookup: CDR1 SGHRS, CDR2 YFSETQ. Trimming cost V 4 bases and J 2 bases, with 15 bases left between them. This CDR3 spans 15 amino acids. This chain's CDR3 is CASSKHRQTQETQYF. DNA for the CDR3: TGCGCCAGCAGCAAACATCGACAGACTCAAGAGACCCAGTACTTC.

The sample holds a few counts of this clonotype. The genes are TRBV5-6 and TRBJ2-1, with D hard to call. CDR1 is SGHDT, CDR2 YYEEEE, per germline. The V end was cut by 5 bases, the J end by 8 bases, with 14 bases between. The CDR3 loop spans 13 amino acids. CDR3 region: CASRGEPRHEQFF. The CDR3, as DNA: TGTGCCAGCAGAGGCGAGCCACGCCATGAGCAGTTCTTC. Based on the CDR3 plus reference TRBV5-6 and TRBJ2-1, the full variable domain is DAGVTQSPTHLIKTRGQQVTLRCSPKSGHDTVSWYQQALGQGPQFIFQYYEEEERQRGNFPDRFSGHQFPNYSSELNVNALLLGDSALYLCASRGEPRHEQFFGPGTRLTVL.